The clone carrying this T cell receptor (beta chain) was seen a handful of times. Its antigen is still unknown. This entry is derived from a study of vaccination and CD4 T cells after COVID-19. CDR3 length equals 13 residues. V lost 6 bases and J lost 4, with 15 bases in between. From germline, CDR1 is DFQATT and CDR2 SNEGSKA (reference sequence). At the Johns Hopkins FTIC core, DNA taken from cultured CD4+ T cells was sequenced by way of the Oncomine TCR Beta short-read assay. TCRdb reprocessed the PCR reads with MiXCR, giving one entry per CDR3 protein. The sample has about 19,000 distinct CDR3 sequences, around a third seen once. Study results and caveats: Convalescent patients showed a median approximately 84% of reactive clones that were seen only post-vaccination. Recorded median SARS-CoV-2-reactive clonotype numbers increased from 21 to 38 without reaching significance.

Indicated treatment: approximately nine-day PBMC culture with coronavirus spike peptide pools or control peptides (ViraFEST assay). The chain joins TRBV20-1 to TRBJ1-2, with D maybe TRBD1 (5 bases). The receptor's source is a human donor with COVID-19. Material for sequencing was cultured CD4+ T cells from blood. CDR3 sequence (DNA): TGCAGTGCGGCTAGGGACGGGGGCTATGGCTACACCTTC. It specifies CSAARDGGYGYTF.